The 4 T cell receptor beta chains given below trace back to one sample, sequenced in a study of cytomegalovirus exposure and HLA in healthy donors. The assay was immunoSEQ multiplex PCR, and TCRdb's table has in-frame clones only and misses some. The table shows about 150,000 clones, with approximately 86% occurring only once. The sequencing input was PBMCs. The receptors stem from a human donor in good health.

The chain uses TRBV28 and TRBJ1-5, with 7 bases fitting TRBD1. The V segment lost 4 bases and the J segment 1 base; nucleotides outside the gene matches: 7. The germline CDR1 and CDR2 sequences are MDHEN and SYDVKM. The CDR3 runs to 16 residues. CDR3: CASSSDRERSNQPQHF. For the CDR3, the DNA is TGTGCCAGCAGTTCAGACAGGGAGCGGAGCAATCAGCCCCAGCATTTT. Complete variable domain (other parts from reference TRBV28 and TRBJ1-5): DVKVTQSSRYLVKRTGEKVFLECVQDMDHENMFWYRQDPGLGLRLIYFSYDVKMKEKGDIPEGYSVSREKKERFSLILESASTNQTSMYLCASSSDRERSNQPQHFGDGTRLSIL.

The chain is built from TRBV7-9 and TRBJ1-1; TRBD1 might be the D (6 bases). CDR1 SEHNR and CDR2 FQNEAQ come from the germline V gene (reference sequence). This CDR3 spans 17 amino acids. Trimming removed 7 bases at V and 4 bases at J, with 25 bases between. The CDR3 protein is CASTKRQGSLVSTEAFF. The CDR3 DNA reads TGTGCCAGCACCAAACGGCAGGGGTCTTTAGTTAGCACTGAAGCTTTCTTT.

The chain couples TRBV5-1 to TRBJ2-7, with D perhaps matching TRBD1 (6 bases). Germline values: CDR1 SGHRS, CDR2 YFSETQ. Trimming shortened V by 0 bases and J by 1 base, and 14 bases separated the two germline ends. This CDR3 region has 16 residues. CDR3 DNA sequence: TGCGCCAGCAGCTTGGGACCACAGGGTGGATCCTACGAGCAGTACTTC. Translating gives CASSLGPQGGSYEQYF.

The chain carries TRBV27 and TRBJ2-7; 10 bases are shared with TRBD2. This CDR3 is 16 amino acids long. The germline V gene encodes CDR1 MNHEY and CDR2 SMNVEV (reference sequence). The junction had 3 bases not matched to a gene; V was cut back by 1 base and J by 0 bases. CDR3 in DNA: TGTGCCAGCAGTTTATGGGCTAGCGGGAGCTCCTACGAGCAGTACTTC. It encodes CASSLWASGSSYEQYF.